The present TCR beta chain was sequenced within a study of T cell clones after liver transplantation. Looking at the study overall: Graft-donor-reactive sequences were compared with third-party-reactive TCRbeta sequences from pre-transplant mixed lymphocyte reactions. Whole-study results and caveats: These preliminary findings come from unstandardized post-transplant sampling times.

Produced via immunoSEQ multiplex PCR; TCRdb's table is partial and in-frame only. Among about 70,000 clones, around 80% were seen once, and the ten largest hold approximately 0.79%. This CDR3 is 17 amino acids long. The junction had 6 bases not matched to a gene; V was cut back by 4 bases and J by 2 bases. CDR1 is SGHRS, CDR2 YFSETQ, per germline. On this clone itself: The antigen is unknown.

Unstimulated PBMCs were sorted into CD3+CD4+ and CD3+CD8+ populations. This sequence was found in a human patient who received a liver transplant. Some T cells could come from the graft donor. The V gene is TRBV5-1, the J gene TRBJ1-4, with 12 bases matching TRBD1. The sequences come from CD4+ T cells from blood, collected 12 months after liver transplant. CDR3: CASSLGTGGMTNEKLFF. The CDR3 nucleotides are TGCGCCAGCAGCCTTGGGACAGGGGGCATGACTAATGAAAAACTGTTTTTT. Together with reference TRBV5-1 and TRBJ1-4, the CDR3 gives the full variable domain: KAGVTQTPRYLIKTRGQQVTLSCSPISGHRSVSWYQQTPGQGLQFLFEYFSETQRNKGNFPGRFSGRQFSNSRSEMNVSTLELGDSALYLCASSLGTGGMTNEKLFFGSGTQLSVL.